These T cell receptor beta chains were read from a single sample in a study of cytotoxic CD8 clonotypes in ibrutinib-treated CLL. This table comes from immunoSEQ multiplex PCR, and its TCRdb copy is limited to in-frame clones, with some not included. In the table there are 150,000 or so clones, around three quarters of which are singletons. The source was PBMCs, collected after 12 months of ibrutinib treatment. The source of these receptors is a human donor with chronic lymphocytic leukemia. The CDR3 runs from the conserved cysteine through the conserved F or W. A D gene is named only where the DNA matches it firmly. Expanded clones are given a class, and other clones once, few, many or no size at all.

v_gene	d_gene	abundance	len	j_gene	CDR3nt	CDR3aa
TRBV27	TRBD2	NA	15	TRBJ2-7	TGTGCCAGCAGCCCAGGGACTAGCGGTTCAAACGAGCAGTACTTC	CASSPGTSGSNEQYF
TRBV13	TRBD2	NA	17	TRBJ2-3	TGTGCCAGCAGCTCTCTAGGACTAGCGGGAAGCACAGATACGCAGTATTTT	CASSSLGLAGSTDTQYF
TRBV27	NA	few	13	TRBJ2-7	TGTGCCAGCAGTTTACGGCTAGCCTACGAGCAGTACTTC	CASSLRLAYEQYF
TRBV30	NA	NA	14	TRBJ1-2	TGTGCCTGGAGGGGGGGGTTATCTCACTATGGCTACACCTTC	CAWRGGLSHYGYTF
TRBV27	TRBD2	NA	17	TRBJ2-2	TGTGCCAGCAGTCGCCCCGGACTAGCGGGAGAGACCGGGGAGCTGTTTTTT	CASSRPGLAGETGELFF
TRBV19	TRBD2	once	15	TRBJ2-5	TGTGCCAGTAGTGCTGGACTAGCGGGGAAGGAGACCCAGTACTTC	CASSAGLAGKETQYF
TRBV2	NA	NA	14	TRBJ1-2	TGTGCCAGCAGAGGGGACGCCGGAGACTATGGCTACACCTTC	CASRGDAGDYGYTF
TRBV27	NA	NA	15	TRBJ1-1	TGTGCCAGCAGTTTATCCCCAGGACTGAACACTGAAGCTTTCTTT	CASSLSPGLNTEAFF
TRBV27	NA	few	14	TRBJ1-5	TGTGCCAGCAGTTTATCGGGGGGCAATCAGCCCCAGCATTTT	CASSLSGGNQPQHF
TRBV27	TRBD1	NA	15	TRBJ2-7	TGTGCCAGCAGACGCGGGACAGGGGGGGCCTACGAGCAGTACTTC	CASRRGTGGAYEQYF
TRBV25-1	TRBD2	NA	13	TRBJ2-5	TGTGCCAGCAGTGAATTCGGGGGGGAGACCCAGTACTTC	CASSEFGGETQYF
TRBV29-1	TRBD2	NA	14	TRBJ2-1	TGCAGCGGTGAGGCGGGAGGGATTCCCAATGAGCAGTTCTTC	CSGEAGGIPNEQFF
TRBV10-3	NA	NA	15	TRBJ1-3	TGTGCCATCAGAGACAGTTCCTTCTCTGGAAACACCATATATTTT	CAIRDSSFSGNTIYF
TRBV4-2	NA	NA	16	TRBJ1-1	TGTGCCAGCAGCCAAGATGAGTCGGGCATGAACACTGAAGCTTTCTTT	CASSQDESGMNTEAFF
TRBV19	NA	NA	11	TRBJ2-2	TGTGCCAGTAGTTTCGGCGGGGAGCTGTTTTTT	CASSFGGELFF
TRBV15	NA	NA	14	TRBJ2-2	TGTGCCACCAAACGGGACAAAAACGCCGGGGAGCTGTTTTTT	CATKRDKNAGELFF
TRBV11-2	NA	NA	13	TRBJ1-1	TGTGCCAGCTCGGTTGAGGTTGACACTGAAGCTTTCTTT	CASSVEVDTEAFF
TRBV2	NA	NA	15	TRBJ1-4	TGTGCCAGCAAAGGATGGGGGGAGACGGGCGAAAAACTGTTTTTT	CASKGWGETGEKLFF
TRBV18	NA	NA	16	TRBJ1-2	TGTGCCAGCTCACCAACGGCCCCGGGACACTTATATGGCTACACCTTC	CASSPTAPGHLYGYTF
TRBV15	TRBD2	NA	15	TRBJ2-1	TGTGCCACCAGCCGCGCCCAAGCGGGAGGCTATGAGCAGTTCTTC	CATSRAQAGGYEQFF
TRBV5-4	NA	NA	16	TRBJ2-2	TGTGCCAGCAGCCCCTGGGTAGGAGGGGACACCGGGGAGCTGTTTTTT	CASSPWVGGDTGELFF
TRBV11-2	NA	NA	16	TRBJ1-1	TGTGCCAGCAGCGAGTGGAGGGGGTACGTGAGCACTGAAGCTTTCTTT	CASSEWRGYVSTEAFF
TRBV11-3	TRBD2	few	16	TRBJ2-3	TGTGCCAGCAGCGCCGGGGAGCGGGAGAAGGAAGATACGCAGTATTTT	CASSAGEREKEDTQYF
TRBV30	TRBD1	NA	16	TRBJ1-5	TGTGCCTGGAGTGCCAAGATTGGACAGGGTGATCAGCCCCAGCATTTT	CAWSAKIGQGDQPQHF
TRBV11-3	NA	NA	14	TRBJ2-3	TGTGCCAGCAGCGGGACGGATGATACAGATACGCAGTATTTT	CASSGTDDTDTQYF
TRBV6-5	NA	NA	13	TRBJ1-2	TGTGCCAGCAGTCGGACGGAGGGTTATGGCTACACCTTC	CASSRTEGYGYTF
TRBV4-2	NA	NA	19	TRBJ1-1	TGTGCCAGCAGCCAAGATATTAAGAACAGGTTTGATATGAACACTGAAGCTTTCTTT	CASSQDIKNRFDMNTEAFF
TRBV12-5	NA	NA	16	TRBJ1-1	TGTGCTAGTGGTTTGGTATACGGGGAGGGTAACACTGAAGCTTTCTTT	CASGLVYGEGNTEAFF
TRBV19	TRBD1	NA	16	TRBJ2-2	TGTGCCAGTCGCGAGAGAGGGACAGGAAAAACCGGGGAGCTGTTTTTT	CASRERGTGKTGELFF
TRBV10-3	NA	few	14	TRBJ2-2	TGTGCCATCAGTCGGGACTTTAACACCGGGGAGCTGTTTTTT	CAISRDFNTGELFF
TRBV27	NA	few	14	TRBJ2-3	TGTGCCAGCAGTTTAGTGGTCAGCACAGATACGCAGTATTTT	CASSLVVSTDTQYF
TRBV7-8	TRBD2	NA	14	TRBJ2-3	TGTGCCAGCAGCCCTAGCGGGAGCACAGATACGCAGTATTTT	CASSPSGSTDTQYF
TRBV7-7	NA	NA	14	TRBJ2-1	TGTGCCAGCAGCTACCGACTGACTACAAATGAGCAGTTCTTC	CASSYRLTTNEQFF
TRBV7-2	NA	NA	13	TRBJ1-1	TGTGCCAGCAGCGGAAATATGAACACTGAAGCTTTCTTT	CASSGNMNTEAFF
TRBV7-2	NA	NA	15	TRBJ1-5	TGTGCCAGCAGCTGGAGGGGGGGTCGCAATCAGCCCCAGCATTTT	CASSWRGGRNQPQHF
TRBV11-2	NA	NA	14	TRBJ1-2	TGTGCCAGCAGCCCACACGGCAACGGGAAAGGCTACACCTTC	CASSPHGNGKGYTF
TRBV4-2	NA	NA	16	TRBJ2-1	TGTGCCAGCAGCCAATACGGGACTGGAGCCTACAATGAGCAGTTCTTC	CASSQYGTGAYNEQFF
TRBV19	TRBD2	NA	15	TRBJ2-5	TGTGCCAGTAGTATGCAAGCGGGAGTTTTAGAGACCCAGTACTTC	CASSMQAGVLETQYF
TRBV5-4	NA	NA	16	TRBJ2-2	TGTGCCAGCAGCTTGGATCCAGGGCAATCCACCGGGGAGCTGTTTTTT	CASSLDPGQSTGELFF
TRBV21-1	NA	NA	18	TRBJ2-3	TGTGCCAGCACCATACCCGAGGATAACGTGCCGGTGAGCGATACGCAGTATTTT	CASTIPEDNVPVSDTQYF